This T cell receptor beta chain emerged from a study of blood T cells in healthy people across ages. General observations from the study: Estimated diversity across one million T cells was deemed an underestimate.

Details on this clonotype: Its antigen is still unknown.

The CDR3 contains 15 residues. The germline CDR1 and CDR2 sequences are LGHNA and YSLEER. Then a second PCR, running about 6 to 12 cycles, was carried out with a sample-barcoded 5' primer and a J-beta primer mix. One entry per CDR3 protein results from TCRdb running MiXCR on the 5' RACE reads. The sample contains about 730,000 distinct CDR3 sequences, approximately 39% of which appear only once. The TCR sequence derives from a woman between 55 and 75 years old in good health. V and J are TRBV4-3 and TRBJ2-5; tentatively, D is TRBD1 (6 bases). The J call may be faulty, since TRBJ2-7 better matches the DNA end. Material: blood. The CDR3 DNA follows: TGCGCCAGCAGTCCCGAAGGGGGTTTCGCCTACGAGCAGTACTTC. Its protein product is CASSPEGGFAYEQYF.